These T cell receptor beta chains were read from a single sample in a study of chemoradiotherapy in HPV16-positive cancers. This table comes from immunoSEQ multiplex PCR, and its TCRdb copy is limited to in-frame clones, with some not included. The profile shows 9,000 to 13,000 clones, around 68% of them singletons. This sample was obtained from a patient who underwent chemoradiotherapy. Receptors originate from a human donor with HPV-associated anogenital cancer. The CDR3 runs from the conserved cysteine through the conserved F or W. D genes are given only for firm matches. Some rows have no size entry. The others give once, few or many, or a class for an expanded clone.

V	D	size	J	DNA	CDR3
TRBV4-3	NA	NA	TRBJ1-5	TGCGCCAGCAGCCAAGACCAAGGCAGCAATCAGCCCCAGCATTTT	CASSQDQGSNQPQHF
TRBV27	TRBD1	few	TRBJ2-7	TGTGCCAGCAGTTCACAGGGGACCTACTACGAGCAGTACTTC	CASSSQGTYYEQYF
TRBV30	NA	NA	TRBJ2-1	TGTGCCTGGAGTTGGGGCGGGGGCTTTAATGAGCAGTTCTTC	CAWSWGGGFNEQFF
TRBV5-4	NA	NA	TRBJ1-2	TGTGCCAGCAGCCGGGCCGGGGATAAAGGCTACACCTTC	CASSRAGDKGYTF
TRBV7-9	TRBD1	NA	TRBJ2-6	TGTGCCAGCAGGAACCGGGACAGCGAGAGCTCTGGGGCCAACGTCCTGACTTTC	CASRNRDSESSGANVLTF
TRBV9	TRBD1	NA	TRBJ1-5	TGTGCCAGCAGTGAGGGGACAGGGGGTAGCAATCAGCCCCAGCATTTT	CASSEGTGGSNQPQHF
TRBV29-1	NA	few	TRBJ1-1	TGCAGCGTTAGGCCGTTGGGACCGAACACTGAAGCTTTCTTT	CSVRPLGPNTEAFF
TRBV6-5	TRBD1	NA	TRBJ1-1	TGTGCCAGCAGTTACGGGACAGGGTTCACTGAAGCTTTCTTT	CASSYGTGFTEAFF
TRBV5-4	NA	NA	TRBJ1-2	TGTGCCAGCAGCAGCGACCAGGGGTACTATGGCTACACCTTC	CASSSDQGYYGYTF
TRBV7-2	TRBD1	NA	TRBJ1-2	TGTGCCAGCAGCCCCCGACAGGGGGGGGGCTATGGCTACACCTTC	CASSPRQGGGYGYTF
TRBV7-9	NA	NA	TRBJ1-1	TGTGCCAGCAGCATCTTAGTCCTGGAGGCTTTCTTT	CASSILVLEAFF
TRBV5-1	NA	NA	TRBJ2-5	TGCGCCAGCAATCGTGGAGGGACCCAAGAGACCCAGTACTTC	CASNRGGTQETQYF
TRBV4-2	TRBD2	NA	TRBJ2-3	TGTGCCAGCAGCCAAGAACTAGCGGGAGGCGCAGATACGCAGTATTTT	CASSQELAGGADTQYF
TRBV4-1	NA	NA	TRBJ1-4	TGCGCCAGCAGCCTTCAAGCCGGGCTCAGGAAGGAAAAACTGTTTTTT	CASSLQAGLRKEKLFF
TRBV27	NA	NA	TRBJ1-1	TGTGCCAGCAGATGGTCGGGGGCGCTCACTGAAGCTTTCTTT	CASRWSGALTEAFF
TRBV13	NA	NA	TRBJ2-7	TGTGCCAGCAGCTCCGTTAAAGGGACCTACGAGCAGTACTTC	CASSSVKGTYEQYF
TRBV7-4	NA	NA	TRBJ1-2	TGTGCCAGCATCCCCAAGGTGGGGTCAGGGACTAACTATGGCTACACCTTC	CASIPKVGSGTNYGYTF
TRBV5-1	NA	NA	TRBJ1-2	TGCGCCAGCAGCCAGCTGGGGCGGGGGGCATTTATCTATGGCTACACCTTC	CASSQLGRGAFIYGYTF
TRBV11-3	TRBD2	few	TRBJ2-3	TGTGCCAGCAGCCCACGGGGGGGCACAGATACGCAGTATTTT	CASSPRGGTDTQYF
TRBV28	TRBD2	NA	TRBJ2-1	TGTGCCAGCACCCTAGCGGGAGGGCCCGTTGAGCAGTTCTTC	CASTLAGGPVEQFF
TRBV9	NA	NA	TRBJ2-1	TGTGCCAGCAGCGTCCGGACAATAGGGAATGAGCAGTTCTTC	CASSVRTIGNEQFF
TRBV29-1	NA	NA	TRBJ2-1	TGCAGCGTTGAAACAAGGGGGAGCTCCTACAATGAGCAGTTCTTC	CSVETRGSSYNEQFF
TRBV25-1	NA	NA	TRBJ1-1	TGTGCCAGCAGTGAGGTCGGAAGGAACACTGAAGCTTTCTTT	CASSEVGRNTEAFF
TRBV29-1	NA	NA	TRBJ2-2	TGCAGCGGACGAAAAGGGAACACCGGGGAGCTGTTTTTT	CSGRKGNTGELFF
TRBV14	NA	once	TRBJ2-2	TGTGCCAGCAGCCAAGTCTGGGCTGGCACCGGGGAGCTGTTTTTT	CASSQVWAGTGELFF
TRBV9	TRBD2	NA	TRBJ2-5	TGTGCCAGCAGCCCGCTTCCCCGGGGGGGCGAGACCCAGTACTTC	CASSPLPRGGETQYF
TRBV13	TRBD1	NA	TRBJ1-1	TGTGCCAGCAGCTCTACAGGGGTCACTGAAGCTTTCTTT	CASSSTGVTEAFF
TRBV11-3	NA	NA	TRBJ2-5	TGTGCCAGCAGCTTAGGAAGTATGGAGACCCAGTACTTC	CASSLGSMETQYF
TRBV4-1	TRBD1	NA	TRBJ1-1	TGCGCCAGCAGCCAAGATCGGACAGGGGACCCTGAAGCTTTCTTT	CASSQDRTGDPEAFF
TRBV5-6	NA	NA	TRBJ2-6	TGTGCCAGCAGCAACCTATGGACAAAGACTTCTGGGGCCAACGTCCTGACTTTC	CASSNLWTKTSGANVLTF
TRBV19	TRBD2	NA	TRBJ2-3	TGTGCCAGTAGCCTTAGCGGGAGTGAGGTCCATACGCAGTATTTT	CASSLSGSEVHTQYF
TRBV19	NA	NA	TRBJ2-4	TGTGCCAGTAGTCCTCGTAACCAATTAAACATTCAGTACTTC	CASSPRNQLNIQYF
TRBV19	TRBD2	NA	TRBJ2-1	TGTGCCAGTAGCCGAAAATGGGGGGGAAGTGAGCAGTTCTTC	CASSRKWGGSEQFF
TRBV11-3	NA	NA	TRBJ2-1	TGTGCCAGCAGCTTAGGTCTGGGCCCCTACAATGAGCAGTTCTTC	CASSLGLGPYNEQFF
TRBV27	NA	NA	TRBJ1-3	TGTGCCAGCAGTCCCCCGGGCCGAGGAAACACCATATATTTT	CASSPPGRGNTIYF
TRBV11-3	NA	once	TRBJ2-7	TGTGCCAGCAGCCTCTGGGGTCCTCCCTACGAGCAGTACTTC	CASSLWGPPYEQYF